One and the same sample provided the 23 T cell receptor beta chains below, sequenced in a study of CD8 T cells in Susac syndrome. Reverse transcription of about 0.45 to 1 ug RNA was carried out with random hexamers. TCRdb re-called the immunoSEQ multiplex PCR reads with MiXCR, one entry per CDR3 protein. The profile shows some 110,000 distinct CDR3 sequences, approximately 93% of them singletons. Specimen: CD8+ T cells from PBMCs. The origin of the receptors is a human donor with multiple sclerosis.

J is TRBJ1-2 and V is TRBV7-8; 11 bases agree with TRBD1. Germline V lookup: CDR1 SGHVS, CDR2 FQNEAQ. This CDR3 has 15 residues. The V segment lost 4 bases and the J segment 3 bases; nucleotides outside the gene matches: 4. The CDR3 DNA is TGTGCCAGCAGCTATGGGGGACAGGGGGACTATGGCTACACCTTC. This encodes CASSYGGQGDYGYTF.

V gene TRBV5-1 combines with J gene TRBJ2-1; 13 bases are a match to TRBD2. The CDR3 is 18 amino acids. The ends lost 1 base at V and 8 bases at J; junction bases unmatched: 12. Per germline, CDR1 SGHRS and CDR2 YFSETQ. The CDR3 here is CASSLYGGTSGAKDEQFF. Here the CDR3 DNA reads TGCGCCAGCAGCTTGTATGGCGGGACTAGCGGGGCGAAGGATGAGCAGTTCTTC.

This rearrangement joins TRBV20-1 to TRBJ2-7; TRBD2 is a possible D gene (5 bases). Between the trimmed V and J ends, which lost 3 bases and 7 bases, there was a span of 13 bases. CDR1 is DFQATT, CDR2 SNEGSKA, per germline (reference sequence). This CDR3 contains 12 residues. In DNA, the CDR3 is TGCAGTGCTAGTGCGGGTTTGAAAGAGCAGTACTTC. It translates to CSASAGLKEQYF.

This chain links TRBV12-3 or TRBV12-4 with TRBJ2-1; 9 nucleotides agree with TRBD2. CDR3 length: 14 residues. The V and J ends lost 4 bases and 8 bases, in that order; junction bases with no gene match: 6. In DNA, the CDR3 is TGTGCCAGCAGTTGGCGGGGGGGCGTGTATGAGCAGTTCTTC. It translates to CASSWRGGVYEQFF.

The sample holds one count of this clonotype. The genes are TRBV20-1 and TRBJ1-5; possibly TRBD1 for D (5 bases). CDR1 DFQATT and CDR2 SNEGSKA come from the germline V gene (reference sequence). The V gene lost 1 base and the J gene lost 3 bases, with 10 bases spanning the gap. The CDR3 has 14 amino acids. The CDR3 sequence: CSARGNRSNQPQHF. The CDR3 DNA reads TGCAGTGCTAGAGGGAACAGGTCCAATCAGCCCCAGCATTTT.

This chain connects TRBV2 to TRBJ2-3, with 9 positions matching TRBD2. Germline CDR1 and CDR2: SNHLY and FYNNEI. The CDR3 is made up of 18 amino acids. Unmatched junction bases numbered 9, after V lost 2 bases and J lost 0 bases. DNA for the CDR3: TGTGCCAGCAGTGAATTTTTGCGGGAGGGAAGGAGCACAGATACGCAGTATTTT. Translated, it gives CASSEFLREGRSTDTQYF.

The chain links TRBV29-1 to TRBJ2-7; 7 bases fit TRBD1. Looked up from germline, CDR1 is SQVTM and CDR2 is ANQGSEA. The CDR3 totals 12 residues. V was clipped by 4 bases and J by 0 bases; unmatched bases: 0. The CDR3 nucleotides read TGCAGCGTTGGGGACAGCTCCTACGAGCAGTACGTC. Its protein product is CSVGDSSYEQYV.

The chain recombines TRBV6-1 with TRBJ1-1; 9 positions match TRBD1. Germline assignment: CDR1 MNHNS and CDR2 SASEGT. There are 14 residues in the CDR3. Trimming cost V 7 bases and J 5 bases; bases outside gene matches: 8. CDR3 protein: CASTYRGLRTEAFF. As DNA, the CDR3 is TGTGCCAGCACATACAGGGGGCTGAGGACTGAAGCTTTCTTT.

This clonotype was recorded only once. V and J are TRBV11-1 and TRBJ1-3; D gene unclear. CDR3 length equals 15 residues. Trimming stripped 2 bases from V and 0 bases from J, with 8 bases between. The germline gives CDR1 SGHAT, CDR2 FQDESV (reference sequence). The CDR3 DNA reads as TGTGCCAGCAGCTTACAGATAGACTCTGGAAACACCATATATTTT. Encoded protein: CASSLQIDSGNTIYF.

The V call is TRBV27, the J call TRBJ1-6; 7 bases map to TRBD1. CDR3 length equals 17 residues. CDR1 and CDR2 from the germline V gene are MNHEY and SMNVEV (reference sequence). V lost 5 bases and J lost 7; bases outside the gene matches: 14. Here the CDR3 reads CASSILIQGLQNSPLHF. Written as DNA, the CDR3 is TGTGCCAGCAGTATTTTGATACAGGGGCTTCAGAATTCACCCCTCCACTTT.

This chain uses TRBV6-2 or TRBV6-3 with TRBJ2-7, with D unclear. The V end lost 2 bases, the J end lost 5 bases, and 7 bases lay between the germline ends. Germline CDR1 is MNHEY and CDR2 is SVGEGT. The CDR3 totals 12 residues. The CDR3 reads CASSYPPHEQYF. In nucleotides, the CDR3 is TGTGCCAGCAGTTACCCCCCCCACGAGCAGTACTTC.

The V and J genes are TRBV12-3 or TRBV12-4 and TRBJ2-3; D may be TRBD1 (5 bases). The CDR3 covers 20 residues. V was clipped by 4 bases and J by 2 bases, with 28 bases between them. For the CDR3, the DNA is TGTGCCAGCAGTTCTCAGCATCGGAAAGGTCCAGGGCCCTACACAGATACGCAGTATTTT. Amino acid sequence: CASSSQHRKGPGPYTDTQYF.

V and J are TRBV27 and TRBJ2-2, with TRBD2 matching 8 bases. Trimming removed 2 bases from V and 0 bases from J; junction bases left unmatched: 2. Germline V gene sequence: CDR1 MNHEY, CDR2 SMNVEV (reference sequence). CDR3 length: 16 residues. Here the CDR3 reads CASSLTGLANTGELFF. For the CDR3, the DNA is TGTGCCAGCAGTTTAACGGGACTAGCGAACACCGGGGAGCTGTTTTTT.

The chain links TRBV5-1 to TRBJ1-1; tentatively, D is TRBD1 (6 bases). The CDR3 consists of 15 residues. Germline V gene sequence: CDR1 SGHRS, CDR2 YFSETQ. Trimming stripped 1 base from V and 1 base from J, with 11 bases between. CDR3 in amino acids: CASSLRGAGNTEAFF. DNA of the CDR3: TGCGCCAGCAGCTTGAGGGGGGCCGGGAACACTGAAGCTTTCTTT.

The J gene is TRBJ2-1, the V gene TRBV24-1; weak D call: TRBD2 (5 bases). Deletions cut 4 bases from V and 0 bases from J, with 12 bases between. CDR3 length: 16 residues. Germline assignment: CDR1 KGHDR and CDR2 SFDVKD. The DNA of the CDR3 is TGTGCCACCAGTGACTTGGACTCGAGCTCCTACAATGAGCAGTTCTTC. This gives the protein CATSDLDSSSYNEQFF.

This clonotype has only one observation. This chain links TRBV24-1 with TRBJ2-3, with 12 nucleotides matching TRBD2. The CDR3 extends over 16 amino acids. Germline assignment: CDR1 KGHDR and CDR2 SFDVKD. V shed 7 bases, J shed 2 bases, and the junction held 6 bases outside the gene matches. This CDR3 reads CATRGLAGSDTDTQYF. The CDR3 nucleotides are TGTGCCACCAGAGGACTAGCGGGGTCCGACACAGATACGCAGTATTTT.

The chain combines TRBV6-2 or TRBV6-3 with TRBJ2-1, with 10 bases identical to TRBD1. CDR1 and CDR2 from the germline V gene are MNHEY and SVGEGT. CDR3 length equals 16 residues. Trimming at V came to 6 bases and at J to 7 bases, leaving 12 bases not matched to a gene. The CDR3 DNA reads as TGTGCCAGCAGCCCTCTCCCGGGACAGGGGAGGAATGAGCAGTTCTTC. Translation: CASSPLPGQGRNEQFF.

The chain recombines TRBV27 with TRBJ2-7, with 7 bases identical to TRBD1. The V gene's germline CDR1 is MNHEY and CDR2 SMNVEV (reference sequence). The CDR3 extends over 14 amino acids. V gave up 8 bases and J gave up 6 bases; unmatched junction bases: 13. In DNA form, the CDR3 reads TGTGCCAGCTCACTCAACAGGGGTTTCGGCGAGCAGTACTTC. This encodes CASSLNRGFGEQYF.

The chain is built from TRBV29-1 and TRBJ1-2; maybe TRBD1 (6 bases). This CDR3 comprises 12 residues. The V end lost 3 bases, the J end lost 1 base, and 6 bases lay between the germline ends. The germline V gene has CDR1 SQVTM and CDR2 ANQGSEA. Here the CDR3 DNA reads TGCAGCGTTGAGGACAGTAACTATGGCTACACCTTC. Amino acids: CSVEDSNYGYTF.

The chain is built from TRBV20-1 and TRBJ2-1, with TRBD2 identical over 11 bases. Germline V gene lookup returns CDR1 DFQATT and CDR2 SNEGSKA (reference sequence). The CDR3 contains 15 residues. Losses at the gene ends were 4 bases for V and 1 base for J; bases not matched to a gene: 3. The CDR3 DNA reads as TGCAGTGCTACTAGCGGGAGGCTTTCCTACAATGAGCAGTTCTTC. Translating it yields CSATSGRLSYNEQFF.

This chain joins TRBV11-1 and TRBJ2-4; no clear D gene. Trimming removed 1 base at V and 0 bases at J, with 7 bases between. The CDR3 loop spans 15 amino acids. Per germline, CDR1 SGHAT and CDR2 FQDESV (reference sequence). CDR3 in amino acids: CASSLGAIAKNIQYF. CDR3 in DNA: TGTGCCAGCAGCTTAGGGGCTATAGCCAAAAACATTCAGTACTTC.

This clonotype was seen a single time. The V gene is TRBV15, the J gene TRBJ2-7, with a possible D match to TRBD2 (5 bases). V gave up 3 bases and J gave up 5 bases, with 17 bases separating them. This CDR3 contains 15 residues. Germline V gene sequence: CDR1 LNHNV, CDR2 YYDKDF (reference sequence). The CDR3 sequence is CATSRPSDGKNEQYF. The CDR3 region has the DNA TGTGCCACCAGCAGGCCTTCGGACGGGAAAAACGAGCAGTACTTC.

V usage is TRBV12-3 or TRBV12-4 and J usage is TRBJ2-1; D uncertain. The CDR3 totals 15 residues. The germline V and J ends were trimmed by 7 bases and 7 bases, with 20 bases remaining between them. The CDR3 region has the DNA TGTGCCAGCATCCCCAGACCCGGCGGTATGAATGAGCAGTTCTTC. It codes for CASIPRPGGMNEQFF.